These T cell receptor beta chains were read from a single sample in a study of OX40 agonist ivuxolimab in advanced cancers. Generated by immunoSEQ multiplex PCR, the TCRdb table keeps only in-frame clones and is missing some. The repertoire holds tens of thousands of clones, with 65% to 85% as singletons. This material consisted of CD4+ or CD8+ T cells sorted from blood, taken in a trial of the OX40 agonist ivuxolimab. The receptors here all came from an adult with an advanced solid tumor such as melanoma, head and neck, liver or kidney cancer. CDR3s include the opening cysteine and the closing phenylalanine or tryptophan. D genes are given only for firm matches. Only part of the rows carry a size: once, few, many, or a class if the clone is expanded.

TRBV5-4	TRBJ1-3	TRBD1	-	TGTGCCAGCAGCTTGGGGCCCACAGGGGTAGGAAACACCATATATTTT	CASSLGPTGVGNTIYF
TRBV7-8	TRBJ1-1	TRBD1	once	TGTGCCAGCAGCCCCGGGACAGGGGGCTACACTGAAGCTTTCTTT	CASSPGTGGYTEAFF
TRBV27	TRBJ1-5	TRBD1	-	TGTGCCAGCAGTTCGCCGGGACAGGGAGGGGTGGGGCAGCCCCAGCATTTT	CASSSPGQGGVGQPQHF
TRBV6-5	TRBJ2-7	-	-	TGTGCCAGCAGGGGGACCTCCTACGAGCAGTACTTC	CASRGTSYEQYF
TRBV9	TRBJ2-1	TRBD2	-	TGTGCCAGCAGCGTAACACCCGTTGCGGGGGGCTACAATGAGCAGTTCTTC	CASSVTPVAGGYNEQFF
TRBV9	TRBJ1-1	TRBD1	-	TGTGCCAGCAGCGTAGAGGGGGAACAGGGGGAATCGATTGAAGCTTTCTTT	CASSVEGEQGESIEAFF
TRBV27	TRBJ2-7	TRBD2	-	TGTGCCAGCAGCCCTAGCGGGAGGGCGGAAGAGCAGTACTTC	CASSPSGRAEEQYF
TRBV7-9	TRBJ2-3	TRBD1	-	TGTGCCAGCAGCTTAGTGGGACAGGGGCTAACCCCAGATACGCAGTATTTT	CASSLVGQGLTPDTQYF
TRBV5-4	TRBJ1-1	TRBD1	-	TGTGCCAGTCGACAGGGTCCAAACACTGAAGCTTTCTTT	CASRQGPNTEAFF
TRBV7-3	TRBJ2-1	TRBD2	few	TGTGCCAGCGCGACTAGCGGGGGCCCCACGGAGCAGTTCTTC	CASATSGGPTEQFF
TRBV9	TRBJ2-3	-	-	TGTGCCAGCAGCGTAGGGGCTAGCACAGATACGCAGTATTTT	CASSVGASTDTQYF
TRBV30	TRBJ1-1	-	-	TGTGCCTCAACGGTTACCTACACTGAAGCTTTCTTT	CASTVTYTEAFF
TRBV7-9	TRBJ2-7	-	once	TGTACCAGCAGCCTCCCTTGGACAACTGACTACGAGCAGTACTTC	CTSSLPWTTDYEQYF
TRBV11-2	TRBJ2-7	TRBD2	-	TGTGCCAGCAGCACCGCCGGGGGGGAGAACTACGAGCAGTACTTC	CASSTAGGENYEQYF
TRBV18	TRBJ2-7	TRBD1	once	TGTGCCAGCTCACCTCCGGGACAGGGCGACCACGAGCAGTACTTC	CASSPPGQGDHEQYF
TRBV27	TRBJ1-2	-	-	TGTGCCAGCAGTCACCTCTCACGGGACGGCCTTAACTATGGCTACACCTTC	CASSHLSRDGLNYGYTF
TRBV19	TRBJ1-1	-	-	TGTGCCAGTAGTATGAGGAACAGGATAGCTGAAGCTTTCTTT	CASSMRNRIAEAFF
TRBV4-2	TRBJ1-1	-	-	TGTGCCAGCAGCCAAGCTTCCGGTCGAGGGGTTGAAGCTTTCTTT	CASSQASGRGVEAFF
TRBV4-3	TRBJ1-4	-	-	TGCGCCAGCAGCCAAGATACGGGTAGAAATGAAAAACTGTTTTTT	CASSQDTGRNEKLFF
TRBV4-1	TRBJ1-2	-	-	TGCGCCAGCAGCCAAAGTGGGGCCTTTGGCTACACCTTC	CASSQSGAFGYTF
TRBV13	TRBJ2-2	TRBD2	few	TGTGCCAGCAGCCAGCGGACTAGCGGTACCGGGGAGCTGTTTTTT	CASSQRTSGTGELFF
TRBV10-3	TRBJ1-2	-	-	TGTGCCATCCGACCCAGCTCCAGCTTTGGAGGCTACACCTTC	CAIRPSSSFGGYTF
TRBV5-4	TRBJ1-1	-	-	TGTGCCAGCAGCTTGGGAATAGGTACGGCTGAAGCTTTCTTT	CASSLGIGTAEAFF
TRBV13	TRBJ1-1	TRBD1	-	TGTGCCAGCAGCCCAGGGACAGGGGGAGCTTTCTTT	CASSPGTGGAFF
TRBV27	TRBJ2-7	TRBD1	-	TGTGCCAGCGCCCCAGGGGGATCCTACGAGCAGTACTTC	CASAPGGSYEQYF
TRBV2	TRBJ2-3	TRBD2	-	TGTGCCAGCAGTGGGACTAGCGGGAGAGGGGCTGGTACGCAGTATTTT	CASSGTSGRGAGTQYF
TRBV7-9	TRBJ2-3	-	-	TGTGCCAGCGAGTTGGACACAGATACGCAGTATTTT	CASELDTDTQYF
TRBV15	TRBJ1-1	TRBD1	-	TGTGCCACCAGCAGAGATGCTACAGGGGTCACTGAAGCTTTCTTT	CATSRDATGVTEAFF
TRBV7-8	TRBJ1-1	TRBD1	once	TGTGCCAGCAGCTCTCGGACAGGGTTAGGCACTGAAGCTTTCTTT	CASSSRTGLGTEAFF
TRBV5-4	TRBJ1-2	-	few	TGTGCCAGCAGCCAAAGACAGTTTGCCTATGGCTACACCTTC	CASSQRQFAYGYTF
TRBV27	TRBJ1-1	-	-	TGTGCCAGCAGTCTAGCTGGGGGACTGAACACTGAAGCTTTCTTT	CASSLAGGLNTEAFF
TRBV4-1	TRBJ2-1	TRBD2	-	TGCGCCAGCAGCCCTCGGGGTAGCGGGGCTGAGCAGTTCTTC	CASSPRGSGAEQFF
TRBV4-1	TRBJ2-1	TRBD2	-	TGCGCCAGCAGCCCTCAGGGAGGGGCCTACAATGAGCAGTTCTTC	CASSPQGGAYNEQFF
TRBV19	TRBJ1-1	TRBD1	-	TGTGCCAGTAGTATAGATAGGGACAGGGAGAACACTGAAGCTTTCTTT	CASSIDRDRENTEAFF
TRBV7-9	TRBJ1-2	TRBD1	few	TGTGCCAGCAGCGCACCAATTAGGGGGCTGAACTATGGCTACACCTTC	CASSAPIRGLNYGYTF
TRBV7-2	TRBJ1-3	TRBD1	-	TGTGCCAGCAGAAGTGGCCAGGGGGCGATTGGAAACACCATATATTTT	CASRSGQGAIGNTIYF
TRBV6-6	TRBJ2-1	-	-	TGTGCCAGCAGTTACGGATCCTCAGCACGGAATGAGCAGTTCTTC	CASSYGSSARNEQFF
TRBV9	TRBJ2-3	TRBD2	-	TGTGCCAGCAGCGTAGAAGCGGGAGGGTGGGCAGATACGCAGTATTTT	CASSVEAGGWADTQYF
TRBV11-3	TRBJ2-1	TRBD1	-	TGTGCCAGCAGCCCTAGAACCGGGACAGGGGGCTACAATGAGCAGTTCTTC	CASSPRTGTGGYNEQFF
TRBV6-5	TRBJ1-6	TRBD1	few	TGTGCCAGCCCGGGAGGGGGCCAAATGCATTCACCCCTCCACTTT	CASPGGGQMHSPLHF
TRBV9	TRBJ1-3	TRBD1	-	TGTGCCAGCAGCGTAGGAGGGGGCCCAAACACCATATATTTT	CASSVGGGPNTIYF
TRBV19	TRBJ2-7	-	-	TGTGCCAGTAGTTCACCCCGCGAGCAGTACTTC	CASSSPREQYF
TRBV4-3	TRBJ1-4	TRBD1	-	TGCGCCAGCAGCCGGACAGGCGGTACTAATGAAAAACTGTTTTTT	CASSRTGGTNEKLFF
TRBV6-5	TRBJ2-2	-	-	TGTGCCAGCAGTTGTGGTGTAAACACCGGGGAGCTGTTTTTT	CASSCGVNTGELFF
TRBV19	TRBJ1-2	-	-	TGTGCCACCCTAGGAGCAGGGGTTAACTATGGCTACACCTTC	CATLGAGVNYGYTF
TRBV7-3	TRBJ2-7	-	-	TGTGCCAGCAGCCCTAGTGGTAGAAGGGACGAGCAGTACTTC	CASSPSGRRDEQYF
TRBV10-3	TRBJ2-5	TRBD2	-	TGTGCCATCAGTGAGGAGCGGGAGGGCCGGAGAGAGACCCAGTACTTC	CAISEEREGRRETQYF
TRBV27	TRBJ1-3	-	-	TGTGCCAGCAGTTCCGGGGGTTATACTGGAAACACCATATATTTT	CASSSGGYTGNTIYF
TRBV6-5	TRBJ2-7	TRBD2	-	TGTGCCAGCAGTTACTCGGGGGGGTCCTACGAGCAGTACTTC	CASSYSGGSYEQYF
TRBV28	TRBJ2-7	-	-	TGTGCCAGCAGTTTCGCCCAGGGCTACGAGCAGTACTTC	CASSFAQGYEQYF